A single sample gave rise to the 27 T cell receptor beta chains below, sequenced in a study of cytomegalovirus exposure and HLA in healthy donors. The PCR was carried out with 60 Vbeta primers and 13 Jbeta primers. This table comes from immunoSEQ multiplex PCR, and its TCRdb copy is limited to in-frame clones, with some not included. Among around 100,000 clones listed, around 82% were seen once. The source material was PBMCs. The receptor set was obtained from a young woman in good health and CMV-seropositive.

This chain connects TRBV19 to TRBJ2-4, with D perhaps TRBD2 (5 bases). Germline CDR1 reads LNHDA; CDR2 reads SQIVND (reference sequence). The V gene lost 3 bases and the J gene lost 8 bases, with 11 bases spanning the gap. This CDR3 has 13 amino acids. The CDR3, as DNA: TGTGCCAGTAGTATCGGAGGATTTGACATTCAGTACTTC. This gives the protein CASSIGGFDIQYF.

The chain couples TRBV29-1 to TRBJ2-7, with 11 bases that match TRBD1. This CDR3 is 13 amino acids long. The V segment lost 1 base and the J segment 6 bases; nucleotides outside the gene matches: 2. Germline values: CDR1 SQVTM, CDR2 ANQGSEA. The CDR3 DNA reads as TGCAGCGTTGAAGGGACAGGGGGCCTCGAGCAGTACTTC. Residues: CSVEGTGGLEQYF.

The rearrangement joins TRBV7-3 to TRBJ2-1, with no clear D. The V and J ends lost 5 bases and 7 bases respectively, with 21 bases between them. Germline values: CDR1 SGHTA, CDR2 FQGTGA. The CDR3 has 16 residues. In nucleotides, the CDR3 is TGTGCCAGCAGCCCCCATCCCCTCGGAGTTGAGAATGAGCAGTTCTTC. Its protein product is CASSPHPLGVENEQFF.

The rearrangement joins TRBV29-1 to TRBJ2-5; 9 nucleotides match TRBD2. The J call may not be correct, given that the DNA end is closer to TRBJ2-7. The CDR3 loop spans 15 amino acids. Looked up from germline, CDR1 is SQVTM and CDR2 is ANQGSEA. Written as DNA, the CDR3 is TGCAGCGTTGAAAGAGCGGGAGGCCCCTCCTACGAGCAGTACTTC. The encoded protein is CSVERAGGPSYEQYF.

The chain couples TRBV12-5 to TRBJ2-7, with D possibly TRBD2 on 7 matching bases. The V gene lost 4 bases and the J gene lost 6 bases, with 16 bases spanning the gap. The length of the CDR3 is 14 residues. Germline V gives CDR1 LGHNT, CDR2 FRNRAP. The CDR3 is CASGWGGGGSEQYF. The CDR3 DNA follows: TGTGCTAGTGGTTGGGGGGGAGGGGGGAGCGAGCAGTACTTC.

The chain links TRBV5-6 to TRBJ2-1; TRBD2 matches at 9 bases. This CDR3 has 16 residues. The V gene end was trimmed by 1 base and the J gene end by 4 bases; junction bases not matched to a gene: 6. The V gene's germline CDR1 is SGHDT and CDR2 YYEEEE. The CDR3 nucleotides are TGTGCCAGCAGCTTGAGGCGGGAGGGTTTGTACAATGAGCAGTTCTTC. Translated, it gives CASSLRREGLYNEQFF.

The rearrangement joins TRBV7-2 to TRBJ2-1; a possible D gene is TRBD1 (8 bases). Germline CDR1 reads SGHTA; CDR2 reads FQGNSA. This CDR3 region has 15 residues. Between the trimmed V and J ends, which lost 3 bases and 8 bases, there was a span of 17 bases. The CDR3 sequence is CASSLDREGLYEQFF. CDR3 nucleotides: TGTGCCAGCAGCTTGGACAGGGAGGGTCTATATGAGCAGTTCTTC.

CDR3 DNA sequence: TGTGCCAGCAGCCCTGACTCGTACGAGCAGTACTTC. It translates to CASSPDSYEQYF. The chain carries TRBV28 and TRBJ2-7; D is undetermined. Germline loops: CDR1 MDHEN, CDR2 SYDVKM. The V end lost 6 bases, the J end lost 4 bases, and 10 bases lay between the germline ends. CDR3 length: 12 amino acids. Together with reference TRBV28 and TRBJ2-7, the CDR3 gives the full variable domain: DVKVTQSSRYLVKRTGEKVFLECVQDMDHENMFWYRQDPGLGLRLIYFSYDVKMKEKGDIPEGYSVSREKKERFSLILESASTNQTSMYLCASSPDSYEQYFGPGTRLTVT.

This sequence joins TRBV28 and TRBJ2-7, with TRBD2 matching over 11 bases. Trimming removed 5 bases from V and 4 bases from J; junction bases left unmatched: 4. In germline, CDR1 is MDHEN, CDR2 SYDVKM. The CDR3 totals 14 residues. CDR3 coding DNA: TGTGCCAGCAGTATATCTAGCGGGAGGTACGAGCAGTACTTC. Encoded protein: CASSISSGRYEQYF.

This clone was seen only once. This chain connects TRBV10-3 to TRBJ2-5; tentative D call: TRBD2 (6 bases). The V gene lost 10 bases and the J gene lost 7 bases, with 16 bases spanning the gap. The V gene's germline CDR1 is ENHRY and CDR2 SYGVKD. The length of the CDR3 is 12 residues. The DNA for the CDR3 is TGTGCCACCTCCTTCGGGAGAGGGACCCAGTACTTC. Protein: CATSFGRGTQYF.

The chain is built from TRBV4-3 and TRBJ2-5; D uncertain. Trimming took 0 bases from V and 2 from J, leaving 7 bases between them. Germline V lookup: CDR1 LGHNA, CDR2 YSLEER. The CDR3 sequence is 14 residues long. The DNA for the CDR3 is TGCGCCAGCAGCCAAGATTTCCTTCAAGAGACCCAGTACTTC. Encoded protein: CASSQDFLQETQYF.

CDR3 loop: CASSSLAGGNYEQYF. CDR3 DNA: TGTGCCAGCAGCTCCCTAGCGGGAGGGAACTACGAGCAGTACTTC. The rearrangement joins TRBV7-6 to TRBJ2-7, with TRBD2 matching over 12 bases. There are 15 residues in the CDR3. Germline V gene lookup returns CDR1 SGHVS and CDR2 FNYEAQ. Trimming removed 4 bases from V and 3 bases from J; junction bases left unmatched: 4. Using reference TRBV7-6 and TRBJ2-7 for the parts outside the CDR3, the full variable domain is GAGVSQSPRYKVTKRGQDVALRCDPISGHVSLYWYRQALGQGPEFLTYFNYEAQQDKSGLPNDRFSAERPEGSISTLTIQRTEQRDSAMYRCASSSLAGGNYEQYFGPGTRLTVT.

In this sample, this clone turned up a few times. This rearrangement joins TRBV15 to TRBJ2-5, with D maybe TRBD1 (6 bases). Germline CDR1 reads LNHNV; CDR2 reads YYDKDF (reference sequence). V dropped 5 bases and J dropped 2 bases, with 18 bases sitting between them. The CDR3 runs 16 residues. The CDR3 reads CATSGRAQGTQETQYF. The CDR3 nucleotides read TGTGCCACCAGCGGTCGGGCACAGGGAACACAAGAGACCCAGTACTTC.

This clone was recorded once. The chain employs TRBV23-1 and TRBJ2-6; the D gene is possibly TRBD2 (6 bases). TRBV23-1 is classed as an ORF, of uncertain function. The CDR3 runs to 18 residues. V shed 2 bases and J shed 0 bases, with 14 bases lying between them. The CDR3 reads CASSQREVLSSGANVLTF. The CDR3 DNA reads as TGCGCCAGCAGTCAAAGGGAGGTCTTAAGCTCTGGGGCCAACGTCCTGACTTTC.

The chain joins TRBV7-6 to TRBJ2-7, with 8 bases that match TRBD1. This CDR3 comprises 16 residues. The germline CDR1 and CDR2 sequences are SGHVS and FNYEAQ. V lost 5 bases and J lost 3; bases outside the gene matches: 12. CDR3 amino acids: CASSGSRDRPIYEQYF. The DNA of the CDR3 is TGTGCCAGCAGCGGATCTCGGGACAGGCCGATCTACGAGCAGTACTTC. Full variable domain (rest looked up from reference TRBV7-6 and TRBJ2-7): GAGVSQSPRYKVTKRGQDVALRCDPISGHVSLYWYRQALGQGPEFLTYFNYEAQQDKSGLPNDRFSAERPEGSISTLTIQRTEQRDSAMYRCASSGSRDRPIYEQYFGPGTRLTVT.

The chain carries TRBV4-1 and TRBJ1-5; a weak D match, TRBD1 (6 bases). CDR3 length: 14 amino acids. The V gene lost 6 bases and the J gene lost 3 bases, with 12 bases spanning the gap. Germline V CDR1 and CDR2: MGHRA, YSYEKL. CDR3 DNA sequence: TGCGCCAGCAGGGCGACAGGACCCAATCAGCCCCAGCATTTT. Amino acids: CASRATGPNQPQHF.

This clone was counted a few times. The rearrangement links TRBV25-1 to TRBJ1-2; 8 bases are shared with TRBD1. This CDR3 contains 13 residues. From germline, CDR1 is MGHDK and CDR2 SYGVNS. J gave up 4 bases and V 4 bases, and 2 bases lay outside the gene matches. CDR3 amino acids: CASSAGGLYGYTF. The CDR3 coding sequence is TGTGCCAGCAGTGCAGGGGGCCTCTATGGCTACACCTTC.

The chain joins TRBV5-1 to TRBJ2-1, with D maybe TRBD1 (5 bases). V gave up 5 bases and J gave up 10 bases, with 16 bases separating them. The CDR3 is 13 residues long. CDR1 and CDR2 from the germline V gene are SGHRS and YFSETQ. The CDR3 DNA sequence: TGCGCCAGCAGGGAACAGCAGGGCGGAGAGCAGTTCTTC. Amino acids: CASREQQGGEQFF.

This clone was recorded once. CDR3 residues: CASSSSTGGVRGYTF. DNA of the CDR3: TGCGCCAGCAGCTCCTCGACAGGGGGCGTTCGGGGCTACACCTTC. The gene calls are TRBV5-1 and TRBJ1-2; TRBD1 aligns across 10 bases. Losses at the gene ends were 3 bases for V and 8 bases for J; bases not matched to a gene: 10. This CDR3 has 15 amino acids. CDR1 SGHRS and CDR2 YFSETQ come from the germline V gene.

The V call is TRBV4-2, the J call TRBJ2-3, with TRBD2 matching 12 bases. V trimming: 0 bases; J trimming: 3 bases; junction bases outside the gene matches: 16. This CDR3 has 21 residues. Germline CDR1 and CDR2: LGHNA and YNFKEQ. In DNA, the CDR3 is TGTGCCAGCAGCCAAGATAGGGCCTGGGGGGCTAGCGGGGGGGAGACAGATACGCAGTATTTT. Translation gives CASSQDRAWGASGGETDTQYF.

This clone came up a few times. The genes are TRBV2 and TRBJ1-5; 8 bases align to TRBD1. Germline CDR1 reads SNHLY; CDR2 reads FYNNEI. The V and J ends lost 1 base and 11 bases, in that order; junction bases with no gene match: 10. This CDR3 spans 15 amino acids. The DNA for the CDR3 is TGTGCCAGCAGTGAAGGGGGCAGGGGGCGCCTAGCCCAGCATTTT. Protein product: CASSEGGRGRLAQHF.

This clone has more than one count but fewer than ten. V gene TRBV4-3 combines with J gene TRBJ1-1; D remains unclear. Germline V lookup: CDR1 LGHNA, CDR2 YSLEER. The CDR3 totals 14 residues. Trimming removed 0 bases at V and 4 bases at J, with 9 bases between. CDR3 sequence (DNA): TGCGCCAGCAGCCAAGATCTGAGGTTCACTGAAGCTTTCTTT. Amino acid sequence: CASSQDLRFTEAFF.

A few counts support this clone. The CDR3 is CASSYSPGLSYEQYF. In nucleotides, the CDR3 is TGTGCCAGCAGTTACTCGCCAGGTCTTTCCTACGAGCAGTACTTC. This chain links TRBV6-5 with TRBJ2-7, with D unresolved. Trimming removed 0 bases at V and 1 base at J, with 10 bases between. Germline CDR1 MNHEY, CDR2 SVGAGI. CDR3 length: 15 amino acids.

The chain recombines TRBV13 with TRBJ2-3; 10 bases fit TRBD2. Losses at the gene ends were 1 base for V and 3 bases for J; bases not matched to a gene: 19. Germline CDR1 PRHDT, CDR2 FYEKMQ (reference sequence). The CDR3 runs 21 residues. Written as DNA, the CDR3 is TGTGCCAGCAGCTTAGAGGGGCTAGCGGGAGTACAGATACGCTTGACAGATACGCAGTATTTT. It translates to CASSLEGLAGVQIRLTDTQYF.

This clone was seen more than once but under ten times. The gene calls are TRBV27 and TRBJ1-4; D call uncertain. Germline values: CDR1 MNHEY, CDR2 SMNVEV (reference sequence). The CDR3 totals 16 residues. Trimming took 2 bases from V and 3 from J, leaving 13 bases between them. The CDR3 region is CASSLGVAAANEKLFF. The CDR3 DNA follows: TGTGCCAGCAGTTTAGGTGTAGCAGCAGCTAATGAAAAACTGTTTTTT.

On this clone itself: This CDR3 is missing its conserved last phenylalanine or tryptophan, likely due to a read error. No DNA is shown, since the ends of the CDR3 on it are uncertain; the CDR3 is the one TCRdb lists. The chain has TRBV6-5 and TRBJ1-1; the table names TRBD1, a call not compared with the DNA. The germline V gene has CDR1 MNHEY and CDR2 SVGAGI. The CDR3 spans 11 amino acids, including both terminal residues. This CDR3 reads CASSEVLWTDL.

The CDR3, as DNA: TGTGCCAGCAGCCGTGGGGGGGCTGAGCAGTACTTC. Its translation is CASSRGGAEQYF. This chain connects TRBV11-3 to TRBJ2-7, with D maybe TRBD2 (7 bases). CDR3 length equals 12 residues. Trimming left V 5 bases short and J 7 bases short, with 12 bases between. Germline V gene data show CDR1 as SGHNT and CDR2 as YENEEA.